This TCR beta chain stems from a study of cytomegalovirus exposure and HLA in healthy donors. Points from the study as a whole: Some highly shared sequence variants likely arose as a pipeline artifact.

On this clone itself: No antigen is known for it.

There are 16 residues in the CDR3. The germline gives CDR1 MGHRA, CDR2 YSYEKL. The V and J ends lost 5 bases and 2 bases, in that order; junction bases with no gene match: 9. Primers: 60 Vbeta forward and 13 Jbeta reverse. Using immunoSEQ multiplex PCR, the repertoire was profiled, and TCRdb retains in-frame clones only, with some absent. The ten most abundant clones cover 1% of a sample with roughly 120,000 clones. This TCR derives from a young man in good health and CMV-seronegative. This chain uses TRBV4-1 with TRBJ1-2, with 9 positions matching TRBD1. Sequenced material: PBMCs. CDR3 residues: CASSWTGQGPNYGYTF. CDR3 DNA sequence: TGCGCCAGCAGCTGGACGGGACAGGGTCCAAACTATGGCTACACCTTC.